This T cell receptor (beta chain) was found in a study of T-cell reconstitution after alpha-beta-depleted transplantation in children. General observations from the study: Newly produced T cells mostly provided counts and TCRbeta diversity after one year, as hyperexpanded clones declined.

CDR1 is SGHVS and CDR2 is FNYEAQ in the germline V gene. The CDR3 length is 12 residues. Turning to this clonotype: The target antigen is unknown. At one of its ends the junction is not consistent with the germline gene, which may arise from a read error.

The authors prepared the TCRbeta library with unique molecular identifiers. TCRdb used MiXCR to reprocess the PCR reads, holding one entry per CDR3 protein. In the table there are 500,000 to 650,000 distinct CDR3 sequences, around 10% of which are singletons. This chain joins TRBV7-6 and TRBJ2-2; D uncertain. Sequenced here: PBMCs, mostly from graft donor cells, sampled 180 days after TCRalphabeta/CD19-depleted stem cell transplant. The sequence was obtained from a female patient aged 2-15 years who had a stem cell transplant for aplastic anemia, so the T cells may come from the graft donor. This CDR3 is CASRFDTGELFF. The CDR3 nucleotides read TGTGCCAGCCGCTTCGACACCGGGGAGCTGTTTTTT.